This T cell receptor beta chain was found in a study of blood T cell repertoires in COVID-19. Whole-study context: Sources were T cells, B-cell-depleted T cells, or PBMCs; the material itself was cDNA or gDNA.

This study enrolled people aged roughly 18 to 90 from roughly 24 US geographic areas. Cohorts were determined from participant-reported clinical history. V gave up 0 bases and J gave up 2 bases, with 10 bases separating them. This CDR3 region has 16 residues. Germline V gene lookup returns CDR1 SEHNR and CDR2 FQNEAQ (reference sequence). Original processing notes: Reference gene primer amplification in the assay estimated nucleated cell counts. Clones were read by immunoSEQ multiplex PCR, and TCRdb kept only the in-frame ones, dropping some. That table furnishes V, J and clone size, whereas the DNA furnished D and trimming. The repertoire holds 220,000 or so clones, with around 86% as singletons.

This receptor was identified in a woman between 45 and 65 years old who had recovered from COVID-19. Sequencing was carried out using PBMCs or T cells enriched from blood (not recorded which). V is TRBV7-9 and J is TRBJ1-4; no definite D call. The CDR3 sequence: CASSLAGVTTNEKLFF. The CDR3, as DNA: TGTGCCAGCAGCTTAGCTGGAGTGACGACTAATGAAAAACTGTTTTTT.